This TCR beta chain was sequenced for a study of response to subunit inactivated influenza vaccine. This CDR3 is built from 14 residues. The germline V and J ends were trimmed by 0 bases and 10 bases, with 15 bases remaining between them. In germline, CDR1 is MGHRA, CDR2 YSYEKL. TCRdb recomputed calls from the RT-PCR reads with MiXCR, one row per CDR3 protein. The sample comprises about 310,000 distinct CDR3 sequences, around a fifth of which are singletons, and roughly 10% rests with the top ten. This clonotype was detected a few times. What it binds is unknown. Broader study findings: The authors suggested that few new T cells are recruited per seasonal influenza vaccination.

This sequence originates from a man aged 50-75 years who received an inactivated influenza vaccine. This chain uses TRBV4-1 with TRBJ1-1, with a weak D call TRBD1 (5 bases). The starting material was PBMCs from blood, obtained approximately 20 months after vaccination. In nucleotides, the CDR3 is TGCGCCAGCAGCCAAGAGTGGGGCCAGGCCGCAGCTTTCTTT. This codes for CASSQEWGQAAAFF.